Each of the 7 T cell receptor beta chains below was sequenced from the same sample in a study of graft-versus-host responses after intestinal transplantation (dated by TCRdb to the early 2020s). The method behind the library was the immunoSEQ multiplex PCR assay. Here the immuneACCESS table is served through TCRdb, limited to in-frame sequences with V and J called. Missing clones are a known gap in these copies; in checked studies unresolved V genes cover under half, and the rest lacks a known reason. The table for this sample lists about 12,000 clones; 35% of them were counted only once. The ten most abundant clones make up about 3.4% of the sample. In the paper's terms, the time point label means: cells obtained before transplantation from donor or recipient. In mixed lymphocyte reactions, roughly 200,000 CFSE-labeled pre-transplant responders were plated with roughly 200,000 irradiated violet-dye-labeled stimulators and cultured for five to seven days.

Source: alloreactive CD8+ T cells from a mixed lymphocyte reaction culture, taken before intestinal transplant. The sample's cell subset or site label, in plain terms: CFSE-low proliferating T cells sorted from approximately 6-day pre-transplant mixed lymphocyte reaction (GvH or HvG direction). The receptors were gathered from a human patient who received an intestinal transplant.

The CDR3 here is CASSWGQGALSYEQYF. CDR3 bases: TGTGCCAGCAGTTGGGGACAGGGGGCCCTCTCCTACGAGCAGTACTTC. The V and J genes are TRBV27 and TRBJ2-7, with 12 bases lining up with TRBD1. The ends lost 4 bases at V and 0 bases at J; junction bases unmatched: 4. Per the germline V gene, CDR1 is MNHEY and CDR2 is SMNVEV (reference sequence). This CDR3 has 16 amino acids.

The genes are TRBV2 and TRBJ1-1; D may be TRBD1 (6 bases). CDR1 SNHLY and CDR2 FYNNEI come from the germline V gene. This CDR3 has 15 residues. The germline V and J ends were trimmed by 6 bases and 0 bases, with 14 bases remaining between them. CDR3 nucleotide sequence: TGTGCCAGCAGGGCGGACAGTGGACTGAACACTGAAGCTTTCTTT. It is translated as CASRADSGLNTEAFF.

This clone has a handful of counts. This chain joins TRBV2 and TRBJ2-1; maybe TRBD1 (5 bases). Trimming pared 5 bases from V and 7 bases from J, leaving 15 bases between. CDR3 length: 14 amino acids. Germline values: CDR1 SNHLY, CDR2 FYNNEI. The CDR3 region is CASSYDPPGNEQFF. Here the CDR3 DNA reads TGTGCCAGCAGTTATGATCCGCCAGGGAATGAGCAGTTCTTC.

The J gene is TRBJ1-5, the V gene TRBV30; D ambiguous. Germline CDR1 and CDR2: GTSNPN and SVGIG (reference sequence). V lost 0 bases to trimming and J lost 1 base, with 10 bases between them. The CDR3 spans 15 residues. The chain's CDR3 is CAWSVPSASNQPQHF. CDR3 nucleotide sequence: TGTGCCTGGAGTGTACCGTCAGCAAGCAATCAGCCCCAGCATTTT.

The J gene is TRBJ2-1, the V gene TRBV28; the D gene is possibly TRBD1 (6 bases). This CDR3 region has 17 residues. Germline CDR1 reads MDHEN; CDR2 reads SYDVKM. The germline V and J ends were trimmed by 1 base and 2 bases, with 15 bases remaining between them. The CDR3: CASSLSLVRGAYNEQFF. The CDR3 nucleotides are TGTGCCAGCAGTTTATCCCTCGTCAGGGGAGCCTACAATGAGCAGTTCTTC.

The chain joins TRBV30 to TRBJ2-1; D may be TRBD1 (5 bases). Deletions cut 0 bases from V and 2 bases from J, with 11 bases between. Germline lookup yields CDR1 GTSNPN and CDR2 SVGIG (reference sequence). The CDR3 extends over 15 amino acids. CDR3 DNA sequence: TGTGCCTGGAGTGTAATGGCCAGGGCCTACAATGAGCAGTTCTTC. It codes for CAWSVMARAYNEQFF.

The sample holds a few counts of this clone. This chain uses TRBV28 with TRBJ2-2, with 8 bases that match TRBD2. The J segment lost 6 bases and the V segment lost 11 bases, leaving 2 bases of the junction unmatched. CDR3 length: 11 amino acids. Germline V lookup: CDR1 MDHEN, CDR2 SYDVKM. The CDR3 sequence is CASGGAGELFF. CDR3 DNA: TGTGCCTCCGGGGGGGCCGGGGAGCTGTTTTTT.